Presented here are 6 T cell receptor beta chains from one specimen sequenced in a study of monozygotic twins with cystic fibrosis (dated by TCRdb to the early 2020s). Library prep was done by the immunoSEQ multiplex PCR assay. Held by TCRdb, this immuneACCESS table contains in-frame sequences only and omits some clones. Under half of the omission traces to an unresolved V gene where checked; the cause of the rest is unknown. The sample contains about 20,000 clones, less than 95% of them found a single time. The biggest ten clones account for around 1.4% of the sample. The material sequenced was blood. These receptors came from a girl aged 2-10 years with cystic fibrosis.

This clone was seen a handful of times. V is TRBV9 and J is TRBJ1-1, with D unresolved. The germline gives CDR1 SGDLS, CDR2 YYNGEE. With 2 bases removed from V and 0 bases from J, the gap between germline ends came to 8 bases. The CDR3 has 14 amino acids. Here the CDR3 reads CASSVDPMNTEAFF. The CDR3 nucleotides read TGTGCCAGCAGCGTTGACCCAATGAACACTGAAGCTTTCTTT.

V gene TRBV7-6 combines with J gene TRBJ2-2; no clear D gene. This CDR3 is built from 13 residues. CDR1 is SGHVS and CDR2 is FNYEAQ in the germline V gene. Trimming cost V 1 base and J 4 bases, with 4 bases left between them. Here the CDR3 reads CASSLGGTGELFF. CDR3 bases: TGTGCCAGCAGCTTAGGAGGCACCGGGGAGCTGTTTTTT.

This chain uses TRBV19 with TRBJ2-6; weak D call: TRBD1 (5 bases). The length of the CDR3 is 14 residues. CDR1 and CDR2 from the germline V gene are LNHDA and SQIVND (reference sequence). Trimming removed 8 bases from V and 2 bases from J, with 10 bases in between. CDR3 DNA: TGTGCCAGTGGCCGGACACCTGGGGCCAACGTCCTGACTTTC. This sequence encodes CASGRTPGANVLTF.

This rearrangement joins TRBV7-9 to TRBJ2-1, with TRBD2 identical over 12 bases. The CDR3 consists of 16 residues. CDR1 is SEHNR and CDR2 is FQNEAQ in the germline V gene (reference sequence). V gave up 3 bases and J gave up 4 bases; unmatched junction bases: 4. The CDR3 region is CASSLRGLAGYNEQFF. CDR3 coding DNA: TGTGCCAGCAGCTTGCGTGGACTAGCGGGGTACAATGAGCAGTTCTTC.

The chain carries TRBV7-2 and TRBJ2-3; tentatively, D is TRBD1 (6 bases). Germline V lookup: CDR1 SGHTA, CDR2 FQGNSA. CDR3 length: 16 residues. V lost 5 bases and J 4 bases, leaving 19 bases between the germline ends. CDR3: CASSPIRTAAPDTQYF. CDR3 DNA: TGTGCCAGCAGCCCTATTAGGACAGCTGCACCAGATACGCAGTATTTT.

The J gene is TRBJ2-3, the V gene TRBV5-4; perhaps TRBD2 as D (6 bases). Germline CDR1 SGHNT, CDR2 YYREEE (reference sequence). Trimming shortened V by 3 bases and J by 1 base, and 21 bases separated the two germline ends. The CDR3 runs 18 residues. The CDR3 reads CASSSGGGGGLGTDTQYF. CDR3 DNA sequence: TGTGCCAGCAGCTCTGGGGGAGGTGGCGGGCTTGGCACAGATACGCAGTATTTT.